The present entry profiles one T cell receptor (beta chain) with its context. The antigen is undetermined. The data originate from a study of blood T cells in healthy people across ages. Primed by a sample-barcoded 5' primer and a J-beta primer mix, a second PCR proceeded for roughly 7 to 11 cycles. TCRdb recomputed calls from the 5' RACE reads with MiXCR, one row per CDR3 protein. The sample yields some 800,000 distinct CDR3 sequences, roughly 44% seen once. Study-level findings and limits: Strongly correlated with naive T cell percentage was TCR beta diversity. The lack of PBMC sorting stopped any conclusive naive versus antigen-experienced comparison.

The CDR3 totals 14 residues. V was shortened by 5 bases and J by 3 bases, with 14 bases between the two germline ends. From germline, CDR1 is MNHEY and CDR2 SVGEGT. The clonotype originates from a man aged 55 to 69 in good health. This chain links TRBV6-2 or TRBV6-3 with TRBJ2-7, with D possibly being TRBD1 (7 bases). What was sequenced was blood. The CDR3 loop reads CASSDAGGYYEQYF. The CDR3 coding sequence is TGTGCCAGCAGTGACGCAGGGGGGTACTACGAGCAGTACTTC.